This TCR beta chain emerged from a study of T cells in Graves' hyperthyroidism and ophthalmopathy. Whole-study findings and limits: Ophthalmopathy was distinguished from stable hyperthyroidism by 13 V-J signatures.

The CDR3 is 15 residues long. Germline loops: CDR1 MNHEY, CDR2 SVGEGT. The J segment lost 2 bases and the V segment lost 3 bases, leaving 6 bases of the junction unmatched. Turning to this clonotype: Its target is unknown.

It was RNA transcripts that yielded the amplified TCR beta CDR3 regions. The HTBI primer set was used in a first-round RT-PCR of the TCR CDR3. TCRdb re-analysed the multiplex PCR reads in MiXCR, keeping a single row per CDR3 protein. The sample consists of 130,000 or so distinct CDR3 sequences, approximately 20% of them appearing once. Exclusion followed for patients with uncontrolled infection, other autoimmune disease, pregnancy or lactation. Using around 10 ml of fresh peripheral blood, PBMCs were prepared. This chain joins TRBV6-2 or TRBV6-3 and TRBJ2-7, with 8 bases matching TRBD1. Specimen: blood. The receptor comes from a woman in her forties or fifties with Graves' hyperthyroidism that later progressed to Graves' ophthalmopathy. CDR3 DNA sequence: TGTGCCAGCAGTTATCGACAGGGGTCCCCCTACGAGCAGTACTTC. Translated: CASSYRQGSPYEQYF.